This T cell receptor beta chain emerged from a study of OX40 agonist ivuxolimab in advanced cancers. The germline V gene encodes CDR1 SGHTS and CDR2 YDEGEE. The CDR3 length is 16 residues. Trimming cost V 0 bases and J 5 bases, with 14 bases left between them. Sequencing was performed with immunoSEQ multiplex PCR; in TCRdb, only in-frame clones are kept and a portion is missing. The sample lists 70,000 to 95,000 clones, under 95% occurring once. The V gene is TRBV5-8, the J gene TRBJ2-2, with a weak D call TRBD1 (6 bases). The receptor's source is an adult with an advanced solid tumor such as melanoma, head and neck, liver or kidney cancer. Specimen: CD4+ or CD8+ T cells sorted from blood, collected in a trial of the OX40 agonist ivuxolimab. Here the CDR3 DNA reads TGTGCCAGCAGCTTGGACAGGGAGAGGGTTACCGGGGAGCTGTTTTTT. It is translated as CASSLDRERVTGELFF.